This TCR beta chain was captured in a study of T cell repertoires in cytomegalovirus infection. Across the whole study: TCR beta signatures that were public indicated CMV infection and matching HLA type.

Study-wide results and limits: Cumulative public TCR beta family frequency identified carriers of CMV plus the relevant HLA. Within the response measured ex vivo, HLA-C-restricted CMV-specific TCR beta clonotypes were dominant.

Per germline, CDR1 SGHTA and CDR2 FQGNSA. V gave up 5 bases and J gave up 3 bases; unmatched junction bases: 5. The CDR3 covers 14 residues. MiXCR, run by TCRdb on the reads, gives a single entry per CDR3 protein. The sample yields around 490,000 distinct CDR3 sequences, more than 25% seen once. This clonotype was found many times. As yet, its antigen is unknown. This clonotype originated in a human donor in good health (CMV status not recorded). Some clones in this sample may be carry-over from other donors' samples. The chain combines TRBV7-2 with TRBJ2-7; 9 nucleotides match TRBD1. Sequences were obtained from PBMCs. Here the CDR3 DNA reads TGTGCCAGCAGCCGGGACAGGGCTATCTACGAGCAGTACTTC. It encodes CASSRDRAIYEQYF. The full variable domain, its missing parts supplied by reference TRBV7-2 and TRBJ2-7, is GAGVSQSPSNKVTEKGKDVELRCDPISGHTALYWYRQSLGQGLEFLIYFQGNSAPDKSGLPSDRFSAERTGGSVSTLTIQRTQQEDSAVYLCASSRDRAIYEQYFGPGTRLTVT.